This T cell receptor beta chain was sequenced for a study of blood T cell repertoires in COVID-19. Study context: The United States, Italy and Spain supplied acute and convalescent COVID-19 samples. The analysed material was cDNA or gDNA that came from T cells, B-cell-depleted T cells, or PBMCs.

Study processing details: Quantification of nucleated cells was approximated via reference gene primer amplification. Produced via immunoSEQ multiplex PCR; TCRdb's table is partial and in-frame only. V, J and clone size are taken as reported in that table, and D and trimming were inferred from the DNA itself. The profile shows 110,000 or so clones, 65% to 85% of them singletons. The sequence was collected from a man in his fifties or sixties with acute or convalescent COVID-19. Sequenced material: peripheral blood.

CDR3 DNA sequence: TGTGCCAGCAGCCCAAGTTGGGGAGGCACAGATACGCAGTATTTT. It is translated as CASSPSWGGTDTQYF. The rearrangement links TRBV3-1 (or the pseudogene TRBV3-2) to TRBJ2-3; D might be TRBD2 (5 bases). V was trimmed by 4 bases and J by 1 base, leaving 12 bases between them. Germline V gives CDR1 LGHDT, CDR2 YNNKEL (reference sequence). The CDR3 consists of 15 residues.